This T cell receptor beta chain was sequenced in a study of T cell responses to AZD1222 COVID-19 vaccine. About the study: Combined were second doses at about 4 or about 12 weeks. Points from the study as a whole: Baseline seropositivity occurred in only a handful of AZD1222 recipients. At 160-218 and 743-854, vaccine-associated CD4 TCRs were dominant, and they spanned spike. Clonal diversity was possibly underestimated; the donors were predominantly white British and more often female.

As for this clone: Its antigen is unidentified.

The method was immunoSEQ multiplex PCR; TCRdb's version includes in-frame clones alone and lacks a portion of them. This sample has 150,000 or so clones, with around 89% found just once. The sequences come from peripheral blood, collected on day 0 of AZD1222 vaccination. This clonotype was obtained from an adult in good health.

The CDR3 sequence: CASSQALSLNTEAFF. The CDR3 nucleotides are TGTGCCAGCAGCCAAGCTCTGAGCTTGAACACTGAAGCTTTCTTT. The chain carries TRBV4-2 and TRBJ1-1; D unclear. CDR1 and CDR2 (germline): LGHNA, YNFKEQ. Deletions cut 1 base from V and 0 bases from J, with 9 bases between. The CDR3 is made up of 15 amino acids.